Shown below are 2 T cell receptor beta chains from a single sample sequenced in a study of control samples from healthy donors and cancer patients. Sequenced by immunoSEQ multiplex PCR; TCRdb stores in-frame clones only, minus some. This repertoire shows 60,000 to 75,000 clones, about 87% found once; its top ten account for under 30%. Sequencing used blood. All receptors come from a man aged 50-60 years in good health.

The chain has TRBV7-9 and TRBJ1-3; D uncertain. Per germline, CDR1 SEHNR and CDR2 FQNEAQ (reference sequence). V dropped 1 base and J dropped 0 bases, with 7 bases sitting between them. This CDR3 comprises 15 residues. CDR3 sequence: CASSLDTLSGNTIYF. The DNA for the CDR3 is TGTGCCAGCAGCTTAGATACCCTCTCTGGAAACACCATATATTTT.

This chain uses TRBV12-5 with TRBJ2-7, with D maybe TRBD2 (5 bases). The CDR3 is 21 amino acids. CDR1 is LGHNT and CDR2 is FRNRAP in the germline V gene. The V gene lost 0 bases and the J gene lost 0 bases, with 27 bases spanning the gap. As DNA, the CDR3 is TGTGCTAGTGGTTTGGTACGAGGCGGTCCCCTCCTTGGAGGCTCCTCCTACGAGCAGTACTTC. It encodes CASGLVRGGPLLGGSSYEQYF. Drawing the rest from reference TRBV12-5 and TRBJ2-7, the complete variable domain is DARVTQTPRHKVTEMGQEVTMRCQPILGHNTVFWYRQTMMQGLELLAYFRNRAPLDDSGMPKDRFSAEMPDATLATLKIQPSEPRDSAVYFCASGLVRGGPLLGGSSYEQYFGPGTRLTVT.